Following are 31 T cell receptor beta chains from one sample sequenced in a study of control samples from healthy donors and cancer patients. The protocol was immunoSEQ multiplex PCR, while the TCRdb copy is restricted to in-frame clones and leaves out a portion. This table holds around 74,000 clones, about 92% found once. Sequencing used blood. The source of these receptors is a woman aged 60 to 75 in good health.

The chain combines TRBV5-1 with TRBJ2-7; D is possibly TRBD1 (5 bases). The CDR3 extends over 14 amino acids. The V gene's germline CDR1 is SGHRS and CDR2 YFSETQ. V gave up 1 base and J gave up 7 bases, with 15 bases separating them. CDR3 sequence: CASSLSSGNLEQYF. CDR3 DNA: TGCGCCAGCAGCTTGAGTTCAGGGAATCTTGAGCAGTACTTC.

The chain joins TRBV19 to TRBJ2-3, with D possibly TRBD2 on 6 matching bases. CDR3 length: 13 residues. V lost 10 bases and J 3 bases, leaving 14 bases between the germline ends. The V gene's germline CDR1 is LNHDA and CDR2 SQIVND (reference sequence). This CDR3 is CATTRGWTDTQYF. CDR3 nucleotides: TGTGCCACCACTCGGGGGTGGACAGATACGCAGTATTTT. Supplemented by reference TRBV19 and TRBJ2-3, the full variable domain reads DGGITQSPKYLFRKEGQNVTLSCEQNLNHDAMYWYRQDPGQGLRLIYYSQIVNDFQKGDIAEGYSVSREKKESFPLTVTSAQKNPTAFYLCATTRGWTDTQYFGPGTRLTVL.

This chain links TRBV7-9 with TRBJ2-7, with 9 bases fitting TRBD2. Germline V CDR1 and CDR2: SEHNR, FQNEAQ (reference sequence). The trim removed 4 bases at V and 5 bases at J, leaving 18 bases unmatched. CDR3 length: 18 amino acids. The CDR3 loop reads CASSSLGRLAARADEQYF. Here the CDR3 DNA reads TGTGCCAGCAGCTCCCTCGGGCGACTAGCGGCGAGGGCTGACGAGCAGTACTTC.

This sequence joins TRBV6-6 and TRBJ2-1, with 7 bases aligning to TRBD1. V lost 5 bases and J lost 3; bases outside the gene matches: 7. CDR3 length: 15 residues. Germline lookup yields CDR1 MNHNY and CDR2 SVGAGI (reference sequence). CDR3 sequence (DNA): TGTGCCAGCAGTAAGCCCGGGACAGACTACAATGAGCAGTTCTTC. Translating it yields CASSKPGTDYNEQFF.

The V gene is TRBV7-2, the J gene TRBJ1-1, with TRBD1 as a possible D gene (5 bases). This CDR3 has 15 residues. Germline V gives CDR1 SGHTA, CDR2 FQGNSA. The ends were cut back, 5 bases at V and 4 bases at J, with 17 bases in the middle. Here the CDR3 DNA reads TGTGCCAGCAGCCCCGGCGGAGGGGAGGGCACTGAAGCTTTCTTT. It translates to CASSPGGGEGTEAFF.

The chain employs TRBV10-1 and TRBJ2-7; maybe TRBD2 (6 bases). The CDR3 spans 15 residues. The germline V gene encodes CDR1 WNHNN and CDR2 SYGVQD (reference sequence). Trimming took 6 bases from V and 5 from J, leaving 20 bases between them. CDR3 DNA sequence: TGCGCCAGCAGCACAGACAGCCCCGGGGGAAACGAGCAGTACTTC. Translated, it gives CASSTDSPGGNEQYF.

This clone was recorded once. Here the CDR3 DNA reads TGTGCCAGCAGCCAGGGTATAGCCAAAAACATTCAGTACTTC. Its protein is CASSQGIAKNIQYF. The chain links TRBV6-5 to TRBJ2-4; D is possibly TRBD1 (5 bases). CDR1 MNHEY and CDR2 SVGAGI come from the germline V gene. V was trimmed by 6 bases and J by 0 bases, leaving 9 bases between them. The length of the CDR3 is 14 residues.

The chain has TRBV30 and TRBJ2-2; D uncertain. V was pared by 0 bases and J by 6 bases, with 5 bases between. The CDR3 spans 12 residues. Germline-derived CDR1 and CDR2 are GTSNPN and SVGIG (reference sequence). In nucleotides, the CDR3 is TGTGCCTGGAGTGTACGGGCCGGGGAGCTGTTTTTT. Protein sequence: CAWSVRAGELFF.

This chain connects TRBV28 to TRBJ2-1, with D unclear. In germline, CDR1 is MDHEN, CDR2 SYDVKM. Trimming stripped 3 bases from V and 3 bases from J, with 12 bases between. The CDR3 runs 15 residues. CDR3 coding DNA: TGTGCCAGCAGTTTTGGAAGCGCCTACTACAATGAGCAGTTCTTC. Residues: CASSFGSAYYNEQFF.

This chain joins TRBV7-9 and TRBJ2-3, with a tentative D call TRBD1 (6 bases). CDR1 SEHNR and CDR2 FQNEAQ come from the germline V gene (reference sequence). CDR3 length: 12 amino acids. The V and J ends lost 5 bases and 6 bases respectively, with 9 bases between them. DNA of the CDR3: TGTGCCAGCAGCATAAGGGGGGATACGCAGTATTTT. As protein: CASSIRGDTQYF. The full variable domain, in which reference TRBV7-9 and TRBJ2-3 provide the parts outside the CDR3, is DTGVSQNPRHKITKRGQNVTFRCDPISEHNRLYWYRQTLGQGPEFLTYFQNEAQLEKSRLLSDRFSAERPKGSFSTLEIQRTEQGDSAMYLCASSIRGDTQYFGPGTRLTVL.

V and J are TRBV5-1 and TRBJ1-1; possible D gene TRBD1, 6 bases. Trimming stripped 3 bases from V and 1 base from J, with 10 bases between. CDR3 length: 14 residues. CDR1 SGHRS and CDR2 YFSETQ come from the germline V gene. This CDR3 is CASSSNRANTEAFF. In DNA form, the CDR3 reads TGCGCCAGCAGCTCTAACAGGGCGAACACTGAAGCTTTCTTT.

This chain uses TRBV5-1 with TRBJ2-7; D uncertain. The ends were cut back, 4 bases at V and 2 bases at J, with 13 bases in the middle. CDR3 length: 14 amino acids. The V gene's germline CDR1 is SGHRS and CDR2 YFSETQ. As DNA, the CDR3 is TGCGCCAGCAGCATCCTAGGGCTACCCTACGAGCAGTACTTC. It codes for CASSILGLPYEQYF.

This chain connects TRBV4-3 to TRBJ2-4; a possible D gene is TRBD1 (6 bases). Trimming pared 1 base from V and 0 bases from J, leaving 16 bases between. This CDR3 is 18 amino acids long. Germline loops: CDR1 LGHNA, CDR2 YSLEER. CDR3 coding DNA: TGCGCCAGCAGCCAAGGGAGGACAGTCGGGCTAGCCAAAAACATTCAGTACTTC. This codes for CASSQGRTVGLAKNIQYF.

The chain links TRBV19 to TRBJ2-7, with 12 nucleotides matching TRBD2. The CDR3 runs to 16 residues. Per germline, CDR1 LNHDA and CDR2 SQIVND (reference sequence). Losses at the gene ends were 4 bases for V and 1 base for J; bases not matched to a gene: 5. CDR3 nucleotides: TGTGCCAGTAGTAAGGCCGGGACTAGCGGGTCCTACGAGCAGTACTTC. Amino acid sequence: CASSKAGTSGSYEQYF.

V gene TRBV5-1 combines with J gene TRBJ1-1; D is ambiguous. Germline CDR1 and CDR2: SGHRS and YFSETQ. The CDR3 extends over 14 amino acids. Trimming took off 4 bases at V and 4 bases at J, with 14 bases between the two ends. The CDR3 sequence: CASSPRTPATEAFF. In DNA, the CDR3 is TGCGCCAGCAGCCCCCGGACGCCGGCCACTGAAGCTTTCTTT.

The rearrangement joins TRBV7-2 to TRBJ2-5; 9 bases agree with TRBD1. Trimming removed 5 bases from V and 5 bases from J; junction bases left unmatched: 6. Germline CDR1 and CDR2: SGHTA and FQGNSA. The CDR3 covers 14 residues. The CDR3 nucleotides read TGTGCCAGCAGCGTCCAGACAGGGGGGGAGACCCAGTACTTC. Amino acids: CASSVQTGGETQYF.

This chain uses TRBV4-2 with TRBJ2-2; 7 bases are shared with TRBD1. Germline V gene data show CDR1 as LGHNA and CDR2 as YNFKEQ. The length of the CDR3 is 16 residues. The V gene end was trimmed by 2 bases and the J gene end by 4 bases; junction bases not matched to a gene: 7. CDR3 region: CASSQQDRVGTGELFF. Here the CDR3 DNA reads TGTGCCAGCAGCCAACAAGACAGGGTGGGCACCGGGGAGCTGTTTTTT.

The gene calls are TRBV27 and TRBJ2-1; 9 positions agree with TRBD1. The CDR3 length is 14 residues. Germline V gives CDR1 MNHEY, CDR2 SMNVEV (reference sequence). V gave up 2 bases and J gave up 12 bases; unmatched junction bases: 8. The CDR3 is CASSLTTGTGRQFF. CDR3 coding DNA: TGTGCCAGCAGTTTAACGACCGGGACAGGGAGGCAGTTCTTC.

J is TRBJ2-1 and V is TRBV7-2; TRBD1 matches at 7 bases. The germline CDR1 and CDR2 sequences are SGHTA and FQGNSA. Trimming at V came to 5 bases and at J to 8 bases, leaving 9 bases not matched to a gene. The CDR3 length is 14 residues. CDR3 in amino acids: CASSLQGRMDEQFF. The CDR3 DNA is TGTGCCAGCAGCCTACAGGGGCGAATGGATGAGCAGTTCTTC.

The CDR3 DNA sequence: TGTGCCAGCAGTTTCTCTGAAACGGGGGCTTTCTTT. Translation gives CASSFSETGAFF. This sequence joins TRBV6-6 and TRBJ1-1; no clear D gene. V gave up 4 bases and J gave up 11 bases, with 14 bases separating them. The CDR3 has 12 residues. In germline, CDR1 is MNHNY, CDR2 SVGAGI (reference sequence).

The chain links TRBV5-1 to TRBJ1-1; no clear D gene. CDR1 and CDR2 (germline): SGHRS, YFSETQ. The CDR3 sequence is 17 residues long. V lost 3 bases and J lost 4, with 22 bases in between. This chain's CDR3 is CASSSKGSGSLGTEAFF. The DNA of the CDR3 is TGCGCCAGCAGCTCGAAAGGGAGTGGCTCCCTCGGCACTGAAGCTTTCTTT.

The chain links TRBV7-9 to TRBJ2-3; D unresolved. With 5 bases removed from V and 4 bases from J, the gap between germline ends came to 16 bases. The CDR3 contains 15 residues. Germline-derived CDR1 and CDR2 are SEHNR and FQNEAQ (reference sequence). The CDR3 DNA follows: TGTGCCAGCAGCCATTGGTTGGCGGCCCCAGATACGCAGTATTTT. Residues: CASSHWLAAPDTQYF.

A note on this clone: Other nucleotide sequences from this sample produce the same CDR3. The chain has TRBV7-9 and TRBJ1-5, with 10 bases fitting TRBD1. The J segment lost 4 bases and the V segment lost 5 bases, leaving 2 bases of the junction unmatched. The germline gives CDR1 SEHNR, CDR2 FQNEAQ (reference sequence). CDR3 size: 14 residues. In nucleotides, the CDR3 is TGTGCCAGCAGCCGGGGACAGGGGAATCAGCCCCAGCATTTT. Amino acid sequence: CASSRGQGNQPQHF.

The V and J genes are TRBV7-9 and TRBJ2-1; D not certain. The CDR3 consists of 14 residues. Germline-derived CDR1 and CDR2 are SEHNR and FQNEAQ (reference sequence). Trimming shortened V by 0 bases and J by 8 bases, and 11 bases separated the two germline ends. In nucleotides, the CDR3 is TGTGCCAGCAGCTTAGCCCCCGCTACACATGAGCAGTTCTTC. Translating gives CASSLAPATHEQFF.

The sample holds a few counts of this clone. The rearrangement uses TRBV4-1 and TRBJ2-1, with a tentative D call TRBD1 (5 bases). Trimming removed 0 bases from V and 3 bases from J, with 18 bases in between. Germline lookup yields CDR1 MGHRA and CDR2 YSYEKL. CDR3 length equals 18 residues. CDR3 DNA: TGCGCCAGCAGCCAAGACTCCCAGGACATTTCAATCTACAATGAGCAGTTCTTC. It codes for CASSQDSQDISIYNEQFF.

This chain uses TRBV9 with TRBJ2-3, with D hard to call. In germline, CDR1 is SGDLS, CDR2 YYNGEE. This CDR3 is built from 14 residues. The V end was cut by 2 bases, the J end by 0 bases, with 7 bases between. The CDR3 DNA reads as TGTGCCAGCAGCGTCTCCACGAGCACAGATACGCAGTATTTT. Translating gives CASSVSTSTDTQYF.

The chain has TRBV4-2 and TRBJ1-5; D perhaps matches TRBD1 (5 bases). V was cut by 4 bases and J by 5 bases, with 15 bases left in between. CDR1 is LGHNA, CDR2 YNFKEQ, per germline. The CDR3 spans 15 residues. The CDR3 sequence is CASSRAPGWDQPQHF. CDR3 coding DNA: TGTGCCAGCAGCCGAGCCCCAGGGTGGGATCAGCCCCAGCATTTT.

The chain links TRBV6-1 to TRBJ1-1, with a tentative D call TRBD1 (5 bases). The CDR3 extends over 15 amino acids. V was trimmed by 3 bases and J by 4 bases, leaving 15 bases between them. Per germline, CDR1 MNHNS and CDR2 SASEGT. Here the CDR3 reads CASSDHSGLSTEAFF. As DNA, the CDR3 is TGTGCCAGCAGTGACCACTCAGGGCTGAGCACTGAAGCTTTCTTT.

The chain is built from TRBV10-3 and TRBJ1-1, with a weak D call TRBD1 (6 bases). The CDR3 covers 19 residues. Germline V gene lookup returns CDR1 ENHRY and CDR2 SYGVKD. Trimming removed 4 bases from V and 1 base from J, with 25 bases in between. CDR3 in DNA: TGTGCCATCAGTGGGTTTCCGGACAGACAAATTACCGGGAACACTGAAGCTTTCTTT. Translating gives CAISGFPDRQITGNTEAFF.

The chain couples TRBV3-1 (or the pseudogene TRBV3-2) to TRBJ1-1; D may be TRBD1 (5 bases). This CDR3 contains 14 residues. V was shortened by 1 base and J by 4 bases, with 10 bases between the two germline ends. Germline assignment: CDR1 LGHDT and CDR2 YNNKEL (reference sequence). The CDR3 here is CASSQAGGTTEAFF. In nucleotides, the CDR3 is TGTGCCAGCAGCCAAGCGGGGGGGACCACTGAAGCTTTCTTT.

The chain has TRBV25-1 and TRBJ1-2; the D gene is possibly TRBD1 (6 bases). The CDR3 is made up of 17 amino acids. Germline assignment: CDR1 MGHDK and CDR2 SYGVNS. V gave up 2 bases and J gave up 3 bases, with 19 bases separating them. The CDR3 is CASSEPAGRGDYYGYTF. In DNA form, the CDR3 reads TGTGCCAGCAGTGAACCCGCCGGAAGGGGGGACTACTATGGCTACACCTTC.